This TCR beta chain was found in a study of cytomegalovirus exposure and HLA in healthy donors. Regarding the study as a whole: Presence/absence analyses treated sequencing depth as roughly uniform across donors. In vitro, a few CMV-associated chains proved specific for CMV antigens. Researchers reported in a later analysis that a missense DCLRE1C variant was tied to TCR beta V- and J-gene trimming.

Researchers ran the PCR with 60 Vbeta and 13 Jbeta primers. Only in-frame clones appear in the TCRdb table, and some are missing; sequencing was by immunoSEQ multiplex PCR. Among 80,000 or so clones listed, approximately 57% were seen once. There are 18 residues in the CDR3. CDR1 and CDR2 (germline): MDHEN, SYDVKM. Worth noting for this clone: Its antigen is not identified. At one end the junction does not follow the germline gene, possibly because of a read error.

The material sequenced was PBMCs. The V call is TRBV28, the J call TRBJ2-1, with 15 bases aligning to TRBD2. This clonotype was obtained from a man aged 25-40 years in good health and CMV-seropositive. CDR3 DNA sequence: TGTGCCAGCAATGCCGGGACTAGCGGGAGGTGGTCCTACAATGAGCGGTTCTTC. Residues: CASNAGTSGRWSYNERFF.